One sample yielded the 5 T cell receptor beta chains listed below, sequenced in a study of glioma-infiltrating T cells after dendritic cell vaccination. Assay: immunoSEQ multiplex PCR; the TCRdb copy retains only in-frame clones and omits some. This sample has almost 90,000 clones, with roughly four fifths found just once. Described time point: after dendritic cell vaccination, including at tumor progression/relapse. This material consisted of blood, taken after dendritic cell vaccination. The receptors were sampled from a human donor with glioblastoma.

V usage is TRBV19 and J usage is TRBJ2-2, with TRBD1 identical over 7 bases. The germline V gene encodes CDR1 LNHDA and CDR2 SQIVND (reference sequence). The CDR3 consists of 15 residues. V was pared by 5 bases and J by 1 base, with 4 bases of the junction left unmatched. CDR3 DNA sequence: TGTGCCAGTAGTTCGGGACAGATGAACACCGGGGAGCTGTTTTTT. Translated, it gives CASSSGQMNTGELFF. The whole variable domain, remainder taken from reference TRBV19 and TRBJ2-2, is DGGITQSPKYLFRKEGQNVTLSCEQNLNHDAMYWYRQDPGQGLRLIYYSQIVNDFQKGDIAEGYSVSREKKESFPLTVTSAQKNPTAFYLCASSSGQMNTGELFFGEGSRLTVL.

V is TRBV2 and J is TRBJ1-1; D unclear. CDR1 is SNHLY, CDR2 FYNNEI, per germline. This CDR3 spans 16 amino acids. V lost 0 bases and J 1 base, leaving 12 bases between the germline ends. The CDR3 DNA follows: TGTGCCAGCAGTGAAGCGCTTCGGTACAGGAACACTGAAGCTTTCTTT. Translated, it gives CASSEALRYRNTEAFF. The whole variable domain, remainder taken from reference TRBV2 and TRBJ1-1, is EPEVTQTPSHQVTQMGQEVILRCVPISNHLYFYWYRQILGQKVEFLVSFYNNEISEKSEIFDDQFSVERPDGSNFTLKIRSTKLEDSAMYFCASSEALRYRNTEAFFGQGTRLTVV.

In this sample, this clone turned up once. CDR3 sequence: CASTTGELRGYTF. CDR3 nucleotide sequence: TGTGCCAGTACGACAGGGGAACTTCGAGGCTACACCTTC. The rearrangement uses TRBV2 and TRBJ1-2; 8 bases are a match to TRBD1. The germline V gene encodes CDR1 SNHLY and CDR2 FYNNEI. V was clipped by 9 bases and J by 8 bases; unmatched bases: 11. The CDR3 is made up of 13 amino acids. Complete variable domain (other parts from reference TRBV2 and TRBJ1-2): EPEVTQTPSHQVTQMGQEVILRCVPISNHLYFYWYRQILGQKVEFLVSFYNNEISEKSEIFDDQFSVERPDGSNFTLKIRSTKLEDSAMYFCASTTGELRGYTFGSGTRLTVV.

The gene calls are TRBV5-1 and TRBJ1-4, with TRBD1 identical over 7 bases. The CDR3 extends over 16 amino acids. Per the germline V gene, CDR1 is SGHRS and CDR2 is YFSETQ. Trimming at V came to 3 bases and at J to 4 bases, leaving 9 bases not matched to a gene. CDR3 sequence reads: CASSSEPGQRNEKLFF. The CDR3, as DNA: TGCGCCAGCAGCTCCGAACCGGGACAGCGTAATGAAAAACTGTTTTTT.

This clone has just a few counts. The chain links TRBV21-1 to TRBJ1-3. TRBV21-1 is labeled a pseudogene. The CDR3 is 14 amino acids. This CDR3 reads CASSKVLTGNTIYF. CDR3 DNA: TGTGCCAGCAGCAAAGTATTAACTGGAAACACCATATATTTT.